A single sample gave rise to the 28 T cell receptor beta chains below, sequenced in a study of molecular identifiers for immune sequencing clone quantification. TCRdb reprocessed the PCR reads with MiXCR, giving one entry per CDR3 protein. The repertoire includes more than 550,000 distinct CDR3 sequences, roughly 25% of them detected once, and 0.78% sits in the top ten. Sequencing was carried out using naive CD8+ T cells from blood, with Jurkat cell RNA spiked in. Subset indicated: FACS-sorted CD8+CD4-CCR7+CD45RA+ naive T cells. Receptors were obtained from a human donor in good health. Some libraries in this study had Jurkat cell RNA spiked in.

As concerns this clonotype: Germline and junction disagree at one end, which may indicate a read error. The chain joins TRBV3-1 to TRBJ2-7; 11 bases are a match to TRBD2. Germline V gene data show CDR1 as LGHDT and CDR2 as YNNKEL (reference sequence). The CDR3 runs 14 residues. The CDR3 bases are TGTGCCAGCCGCCCTTCTAGCGGGAGGTACGCGCAGTACTTC. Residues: CASRPSSGRYAQYF.

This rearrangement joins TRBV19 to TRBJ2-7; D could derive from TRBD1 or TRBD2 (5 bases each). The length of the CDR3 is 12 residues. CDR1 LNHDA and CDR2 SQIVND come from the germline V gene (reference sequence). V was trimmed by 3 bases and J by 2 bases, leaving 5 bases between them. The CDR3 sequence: CASSMGPYEQYF. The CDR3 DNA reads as TGTGCCAGTAGTATGGGACCCTACGAGCAGTACTTC.

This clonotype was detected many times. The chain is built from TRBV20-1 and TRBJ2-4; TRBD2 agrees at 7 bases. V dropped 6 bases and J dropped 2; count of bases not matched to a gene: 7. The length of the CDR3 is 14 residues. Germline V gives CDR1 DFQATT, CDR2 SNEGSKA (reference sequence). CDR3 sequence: CSALTSITKNIQYF. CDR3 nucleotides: TGCAGTGCCCTGACTAGCATAACCAAAAACATTCAGTACTTC.

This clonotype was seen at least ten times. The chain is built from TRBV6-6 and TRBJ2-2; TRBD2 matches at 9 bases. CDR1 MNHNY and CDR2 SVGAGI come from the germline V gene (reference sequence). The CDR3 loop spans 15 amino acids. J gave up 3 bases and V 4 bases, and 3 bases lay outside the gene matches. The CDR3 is CASSWTSADTGELFF. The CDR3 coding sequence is TGTGCCAGCAGTTGGACTAGCGCCGACACCGGGGAGCTGTTTTTT.

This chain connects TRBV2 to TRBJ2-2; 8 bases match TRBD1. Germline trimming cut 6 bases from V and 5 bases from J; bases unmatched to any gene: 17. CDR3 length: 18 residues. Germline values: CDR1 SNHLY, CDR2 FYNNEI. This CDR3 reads CASSDGGQAFLGTGELFF. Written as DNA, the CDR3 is TGTGCCAGCAGCGACGGGGGACAGGCCTTTTTGGGGACCGGGGAGCTGTTTTTT.

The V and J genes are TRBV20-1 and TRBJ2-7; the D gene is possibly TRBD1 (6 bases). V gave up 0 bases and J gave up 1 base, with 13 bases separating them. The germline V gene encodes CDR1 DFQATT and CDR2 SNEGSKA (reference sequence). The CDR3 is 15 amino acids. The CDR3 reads CSARDPDSPSYEQYF. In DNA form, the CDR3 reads TGCAGTGCTAGAGATCCGGACAGTCCTTCCTACGAGCAGTACTTC.

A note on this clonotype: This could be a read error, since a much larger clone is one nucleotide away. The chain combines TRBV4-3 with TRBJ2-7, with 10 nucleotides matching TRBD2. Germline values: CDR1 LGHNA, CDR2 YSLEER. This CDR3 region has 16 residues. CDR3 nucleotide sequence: TGCGCCAGCAACCAAGACTGGGGGACTAGCGTCTACGAGCAGTACTTC. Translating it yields CASNQDWGTSVYEQYF.

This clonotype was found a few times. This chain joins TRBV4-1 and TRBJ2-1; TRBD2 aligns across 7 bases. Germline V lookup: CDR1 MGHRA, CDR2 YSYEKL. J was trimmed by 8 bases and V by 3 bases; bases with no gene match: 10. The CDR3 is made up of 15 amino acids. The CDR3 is CASSHVTGRGDEQFF. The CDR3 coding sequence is TGCGCCAGCAGCCACGTCACTGGTCGGGGGGATGAGCAGTTCTTC.

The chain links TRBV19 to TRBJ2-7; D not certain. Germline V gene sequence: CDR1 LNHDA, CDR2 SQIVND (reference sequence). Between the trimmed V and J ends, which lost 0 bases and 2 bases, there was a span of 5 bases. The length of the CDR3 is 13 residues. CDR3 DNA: TGTGCCAGTAGTATAGATCACCCCTACGAGCAGTACTTC. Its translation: CASSIDHPYEQYF.

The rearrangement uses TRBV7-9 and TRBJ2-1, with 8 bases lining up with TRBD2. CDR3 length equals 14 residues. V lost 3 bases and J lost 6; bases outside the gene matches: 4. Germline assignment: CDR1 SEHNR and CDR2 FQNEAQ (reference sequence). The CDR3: CASSFLGLANEQFF. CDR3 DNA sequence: TGTGCCAGCAGCTTTCTCGGACTAGCCAATGAGCAGTTCTTC.

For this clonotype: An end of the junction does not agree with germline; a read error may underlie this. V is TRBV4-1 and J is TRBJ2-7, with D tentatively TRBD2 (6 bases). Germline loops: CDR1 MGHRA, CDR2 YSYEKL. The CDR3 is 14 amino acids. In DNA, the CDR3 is TGCGCCAGCAGCGAGGAGGAGGGGCATTACGAACAGTACTTC. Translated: CASSEEEGHYEQYF.

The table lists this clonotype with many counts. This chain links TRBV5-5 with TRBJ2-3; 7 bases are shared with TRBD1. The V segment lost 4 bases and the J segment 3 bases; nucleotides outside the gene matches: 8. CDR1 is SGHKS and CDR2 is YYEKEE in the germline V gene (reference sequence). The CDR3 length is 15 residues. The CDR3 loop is CASSTPQGKTDTQYF. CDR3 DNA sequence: TGTGCCAGCAGCACCCCACAGGGGAAGACAGATACGCAGTATTTT.

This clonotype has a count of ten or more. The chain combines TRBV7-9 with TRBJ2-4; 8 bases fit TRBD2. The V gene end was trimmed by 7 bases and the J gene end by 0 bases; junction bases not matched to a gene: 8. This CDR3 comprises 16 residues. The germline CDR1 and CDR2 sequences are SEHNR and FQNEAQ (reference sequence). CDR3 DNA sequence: TGTGCCAGCACTCACACTAGCGGACTAGCCAAAAACATTCAGTACTTC. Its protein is CASTHTSGLAKNIQYF.

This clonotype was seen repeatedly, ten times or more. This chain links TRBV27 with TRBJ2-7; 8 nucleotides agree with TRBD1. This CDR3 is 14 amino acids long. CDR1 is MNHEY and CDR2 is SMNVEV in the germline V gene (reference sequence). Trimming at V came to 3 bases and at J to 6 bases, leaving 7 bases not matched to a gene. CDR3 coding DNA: TGTGCCAGCAGTTTCTATGACACAGGGGGCGAGCAGTACTTC. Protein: CASSFYDTGGEQYF.

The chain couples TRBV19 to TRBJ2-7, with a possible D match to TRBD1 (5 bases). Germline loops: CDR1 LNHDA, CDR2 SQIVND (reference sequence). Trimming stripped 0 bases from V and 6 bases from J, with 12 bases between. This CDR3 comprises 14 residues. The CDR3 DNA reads TGTGCCAGTAGTATAGACTCAGGGTACAGCGAGCAGTACTTC. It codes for CASSIDSGYSEQYF.

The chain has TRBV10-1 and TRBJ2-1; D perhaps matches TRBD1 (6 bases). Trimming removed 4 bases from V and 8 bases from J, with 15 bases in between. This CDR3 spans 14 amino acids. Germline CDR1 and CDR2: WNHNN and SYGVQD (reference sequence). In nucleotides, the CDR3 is TGCGCCAGCAGTGTAAATACAGGGCTGGATGAGCAGTTCTTC. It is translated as CASSVNTGLDEQFF.

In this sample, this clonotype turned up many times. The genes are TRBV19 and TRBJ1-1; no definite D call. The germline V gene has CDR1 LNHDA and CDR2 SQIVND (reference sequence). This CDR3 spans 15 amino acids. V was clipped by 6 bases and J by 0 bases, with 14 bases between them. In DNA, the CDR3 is TGTGCCAGTAGGCTTGTATCTTCGATGAACACTGAAGCTTTCTTT. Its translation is CASRLVSSMNTEAFF. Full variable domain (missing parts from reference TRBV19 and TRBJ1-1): DGGITQSPKYLFRKEGQNVTLSCEQNLNHDAMYWYRQDPGQGLRLIYYSQIVNDFQKGDIAEGYSVSREKKESFPLTVTSAQKNPTAFYLCASRLVSSMNTEAFFGQGTRLTVV.

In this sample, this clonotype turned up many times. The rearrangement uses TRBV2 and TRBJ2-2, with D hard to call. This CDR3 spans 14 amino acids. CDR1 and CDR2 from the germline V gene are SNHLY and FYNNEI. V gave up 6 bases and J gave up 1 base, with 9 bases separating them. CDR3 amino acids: CASSEPKNTGELFF. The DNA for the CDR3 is TGTGCCAGCAGCGAACCGAAGAACACCGGGGAGCTGTTTTTT.

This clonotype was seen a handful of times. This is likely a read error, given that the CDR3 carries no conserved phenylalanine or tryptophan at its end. CDR3 residues: CASSPILGGTDEQFS. The CDR3 coding sequence is TGTGCCAGCAGCCCGATCCTCGGAGGAACGGATGAGCAGTTCTCC. The chain recombines TRBV11-2 with TRBJ2-1; D may be TRBD2 (5 bases). There are 15 residues in the CDR3. V lost 5 bases and J 8 bases, leaving 19 bases between the germline ends. Looked up from germline, CDR1 is SGHAT and CDR2 is FQNNGV.

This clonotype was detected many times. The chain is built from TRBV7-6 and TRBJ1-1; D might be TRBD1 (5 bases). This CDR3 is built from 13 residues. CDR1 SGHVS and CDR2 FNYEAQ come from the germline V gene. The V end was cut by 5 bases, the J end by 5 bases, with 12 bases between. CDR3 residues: CASSPPDSTEAFF. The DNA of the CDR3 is TGTGCCAGCAGCCCCCCAGACAGTACTGAAGCTTTCTTT.

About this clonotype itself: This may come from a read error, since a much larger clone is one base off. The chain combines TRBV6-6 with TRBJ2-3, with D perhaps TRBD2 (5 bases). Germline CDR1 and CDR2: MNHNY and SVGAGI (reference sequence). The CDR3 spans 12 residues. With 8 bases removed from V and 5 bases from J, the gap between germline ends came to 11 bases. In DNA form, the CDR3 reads TGTGCCAGCGACACCGCGGGAGATACGCAGTATTTT. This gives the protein CASDTAGDTQYF.

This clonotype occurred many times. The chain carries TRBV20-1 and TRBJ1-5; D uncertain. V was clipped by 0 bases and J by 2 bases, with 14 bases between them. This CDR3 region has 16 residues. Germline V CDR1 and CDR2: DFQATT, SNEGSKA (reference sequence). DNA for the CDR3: TGCAGTGCTAGAGATCAACGAGACCTGGGCAATCAGCCCCAGCATTTT. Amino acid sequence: CSARDQRDLGNQPQHF.

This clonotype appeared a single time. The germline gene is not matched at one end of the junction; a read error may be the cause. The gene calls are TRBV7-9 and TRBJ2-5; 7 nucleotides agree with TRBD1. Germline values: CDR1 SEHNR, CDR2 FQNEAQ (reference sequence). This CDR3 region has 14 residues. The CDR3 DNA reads TGTGCCAGCAGCTTTGGAACCCAGGGGGTGACCCAGTCCTTC. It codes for CASSFGTQGVTQSF.

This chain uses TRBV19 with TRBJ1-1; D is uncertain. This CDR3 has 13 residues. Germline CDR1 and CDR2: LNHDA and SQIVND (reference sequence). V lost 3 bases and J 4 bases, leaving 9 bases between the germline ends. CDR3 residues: CASSILGATEAFF. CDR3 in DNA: TGTGCCAGTAGTATTTTAGGAGCCACTGAAGCTTTCTTT.

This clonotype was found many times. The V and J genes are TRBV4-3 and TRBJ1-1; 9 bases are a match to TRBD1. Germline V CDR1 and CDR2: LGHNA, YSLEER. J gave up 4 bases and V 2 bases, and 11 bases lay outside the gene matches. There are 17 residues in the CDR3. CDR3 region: CASSQSSGTGIFTEAFF. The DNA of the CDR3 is TGCGCCAGCAGCCAATCCTCCGGGACAGGGATTTTCACTGAAGCTTTCTTT.

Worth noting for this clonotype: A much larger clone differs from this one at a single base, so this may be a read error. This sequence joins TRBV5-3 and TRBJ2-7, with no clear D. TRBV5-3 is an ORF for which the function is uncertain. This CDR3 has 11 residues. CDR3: CASSYGKERYF. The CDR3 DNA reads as TGTGCCAGCAGCTATGGTAAGGAGCGGTACTTC.

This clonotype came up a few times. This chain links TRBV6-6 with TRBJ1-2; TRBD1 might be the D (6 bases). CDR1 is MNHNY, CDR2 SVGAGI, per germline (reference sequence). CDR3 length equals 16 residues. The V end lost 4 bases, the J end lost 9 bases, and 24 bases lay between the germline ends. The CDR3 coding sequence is TGTGCCAGCAGTTCAAAAAACAGGGTAGCGATAGATCGCTACACCTTC. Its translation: CASSSKNRVAIDRYTF.

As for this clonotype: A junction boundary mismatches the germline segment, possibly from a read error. The chain's CDR3 is CASSSEPSTDAQYF. CDR3 DNA: TGTGCCAGCAGTAGCGAGCCTAGCACAGATGCGCAGTATTTT. V is TRBV27 and J is TRBJ2-3; D perhaps matches TRBD2 (5 bases). There are 14 residues in the CDR3. Germline V gives CDR1 MNHEY, CDR2 SMNVEV (reference sequence).